The 23 T cell receptor beta chains below all came from one sample that was sequenced in a study of blood T cells in healthy people across ages. For the second PCR, which ran for roughly 6 to 11 cycles, a sample-barcoded 5' primer and a J-beta primer mix were used. TCRdb reanalysed the 5' RACE reads using MiXCR and keeps one entry per CDR3 protein. This sample has 730,000 or so distinct CDR3 sequences; 40% to 45% occur once, and the top ten carry 25% to 35%. Sequenced material: blood. These receptors were taken from a man older than 75 in good health.

The V gene is TRBV9, the J gene TRBJ2-5; D unresolved. Germline V CDR1 and CDR2: SGDLS, YYNGEE. CDR3 length equals 14 residues. Trimming removed 0 bases from V and 0 bases from J, with 6 bases in between. The CDR3, as DNA: TGTGCCAGCAGCGTAGCTCCAAACCAAGAGACCCAGTACTTC. This sequence encodes CASSVAPNQETQYF.

The genes are TRBV6-1 and TRBJ2-6, with D possibly TRBD2 on 6 matching bases. With 7 bases removed from V and 15 bases from J, the gap between germline ends came to 22 bases. Germline V lookup: CDR1 MNHNS, CDR2 SASEGT. The CDR3 loop spans 14 amino acids. For the CDR3, the DNA is TGTGCCAGCACCGGGGGATGGGGTCTTTTAGGCCTGACTTTC. The encoded protein is CASTGGWGLLGLTF.

This clonotype was seen a handful of times. The J gene is TRBJ2-4, the V gene TRBV20-1, with TRBD1 matching over 7 bases. The germline CDR1 and CDR2 sequences are DFQATT and SNEGSKA (reference sequence). Losses at the gene ends were 5 bases for V and 1 base for J; bases not matched to a gene: 5. The CDR3 consists of 14 residues. The chain's CDR3 is CSAYRGAAKNIQYF. CDR3 in DNA: TGCAGTGCTTACAGGGGTGCCGCCAAAAACATTCAGTACTTC.

The CDR3 loop reads CSFWTGTNTEAFF. DNA of the CDR3: TGCAGCTTCTGGACAGGGACGAACACTGAAGCTTTCTTT. The V and J genes are TRBV29-1 and TRBJ1-1; TRBD1 agrees at 8 bases. Germline V gene sequence: CDR1 SQVTM, CDR2 ANQGSEA. The CDR3 is 13 amino acids. The junction had 6 bases not matched to a gene; V was cut back by 8 bases and J by 1 base.

This chain uses TRBV28 with TRBJ1-5, with 7 bases matching TRBD1. The ends lost 7 bases at V and 3 bases at J; junction bases unmatched: 15. Germline CDR1 and CDR2: MDHEN and SYDVKM. The length of the CDR3 is 17 residues. This CDR3 is CASIPRQGTALNQPQHF. The CDR3 bases are TGTGCCAGCATCCCCAGACAGGGAACTGCACTCAATCAGCCCCAGCATTTT.

In regard to this clonotype: A much larger clonotype is one base distant, so this may be a read error. This sequence joins TRBV20-1 and TRBJ2-7, with a tentative D call TRBD1 (6 bases). With 2 bases removed from V and 5 bases from J, the gap between germline ends came to 19 bases. CDR3 length equals 15 residues. Germline lookup yields CDR1 DFQATT and CDR2 SNEGSKA (reference sequence). CDR3 loop: CSARIGQRTTHEQYF. The CDR3 DNA reads as TGCAGTGCTAGAATTGGACAGAGGACGACTCACGAGCAGTACTTC.

The genes are TRBV3-1 and TRBJ2-5; tentative D call: TRBD1 (6 bases). The assigned J gene may be wrong: the sequence end matches TRBJ2-7 better. This CDR3 is 14 amino acids long. Germline lookup yields CDR1 LGHDT and CDR2 YNNKEL (reference sequence). Here the CDR3 DNA reads TGTGCCAGCAGCCAAGGGGACATTAGCCGCGAGCAGTACTTC. Its translation: CASSQGDISREQYF.

This clonotype was recorded only once. V usage is TRBV12-3 or TRBV12-4 and J usage is TRBJ2-5; the D gene is possibly TRBD1 (6 bases). Trimming stripped 5 bases from V and 11 bases from J, with 15 bases between. CDR3 length equals 12 residues. CDR3 DNA: TGTGCCAGCAGTCTACCAGGGGAGCGGCAGTACTTC. Residues: CASSLPGERQYF.

The chain uses TRBV12-3 or TRBV12-4 and TRBJ2-3, with D hard to call. The length of the CDR3 is 15 residues. Trimming took off 2 bases at V and 0 bases at J, with 9 bases between the two ends. The CDR3 region is CASSLSSKSTDTQYF. In nucleotides, the CDR3 is TGTGCCAGCAGTTTATCGTCAAAAAGCACAGATACGCAGTATTTT.

Regarding this clonotype: This may be a read error: a much more frequent sequence differs by one nucleotide. The gene calls are TRBV29-1 and TRBJ2-5; D possibly corresponds to TRBD2 (6 bases). This CDR3 is 13 amino acids long. V was cut by 3 bases and J by 9 bases, with 17 bases left in between. Germline loops: CDR1 SQVTM, CDR2 ANQGSEA. Here the CDR3 reads CSVENRLGEAQYF. Here the CDR3 DNA reads TGCAGCGTTGAGAACCGCCTGGGGGAGGCCCAGTACTTC.

About this clonotype itself: Mismatch with germline at one junction end may stem from a read error. V is TRBV4-2 and J is TRBJ1-6; TRBD1 matches 7 bases. The CDR3 has 17 amino acids. CDR1 and CDR2 from the germline V gene are LGHNA and YNFKEQ. The CDR3 DNA sequence: TGTGCTAGCAGCCAAACGACATGGACAGGCCGTAATTCACCCCTCCACTTT. Translated: CASSQTTWTGRNSPLHF.

This clonotype turned up a few times. The genes are TRBV3-1 and TRBJ2-3; D not certain. V lost 1 base, J lost 4 bases, and 15 bases lay in between. From germline, CDR1 is LGHDT and CDR2 YNNKEL (reference sequence). This CDR3 is 16 amino acids long. CDR3 nucleotide sequence: TGTGCCAGCAGCCAAGGGGAAGGACCTCCGCCAGATACGCAGTATTTT. Amino acids: CASSQGEGPPPDTQYF.

This clonotype was seen more than once but under ten times. This rearrangement joins TRBV20-1 to TRBJ1-6, with D tentatively TRBD1 (5 bases). Trimming shortened V by 2 bases and J by 10 bases, and 15 bases separated the two germline ends. Germline lookup yields CDR1 DFQATT and CDR2 SNEGSKA (reference sequence). CDR3 length equals 14 residues. The CDR3 sequence is CSARQGPPGSPLHF. Written as DNA, the CDR3 is TGCAGTGCTAGACAGGGCCCCCCTGGGTCACCCCTCCACTTT.

The rearrangement links TRBV6-2 or TRBV6-3 to TRBJ2-7; TRBD1 matches at 8 bases. The germline gives CDR1 MNHEY, CDR2 SVGEGT. The CDR3 is 13 amino acids. Losses at the gene ends were 6 bases for V and 2 bases for J; bases not matched to a gene: 3. The CDR3 reads CASRPTGAYEQYF. CDR3 bases: TGTGCCAGCAGGCCGACAGGGGCCTACGAGCAGTACTTC.

This clonotype was counted a few times. V gene TRBV20-1 combines with J gene TRBJ1-5; 7 bases agree with TRBD1. The CDR3 loop spans 15 amino acids. The germline CDR1 and CDR2 sequences are DFQATT and SNEGSKA (reference sequence). The trim removed 5 bases at V and 3 bases at J, leaving 10 bases unmatched. CDR3 in amino acids: CSAAQGSRANQPQHF. CDR3 nucleotides: TGCAGTGCTGCACAGGGGAGCCGCGCCAATCAGCCCCAGCATTTT.

This clonotype was observed a handful of times. J is TRBJ2-5 and V is TRBV20-1; no clear D gene. Near its end, the DNA agrees better with TRBJ2-7, so the J call may be wrong. The germline V gene has CDR1 DFQATT and CDR2 SNEGSKA (reference sequence). The CDR3 contains 15 residues. CDR3 nucleotides: TGCAGTGCTAGAGATTGGATAAGTACCTTCCGCGAGCAGTACTTC. Amino acid sequence: CSARDWISTFREQYF.

Concerning this clonotype itself: Being one base from a much bigger clone, this may be a read error. The chain is built from TRBV6-2 or TRBV6-3 and TRBJ1-5, with D unresolved. CDR1 and CDR2 from the germline V gene are MNHEY and SVGEGT. CDR3 length: 13 residues. CDR3 bases: TGTGCCAGCAGTTACTCTAGCAATCAGCCCCGGCATTTT. It translates to CASSYSSNQPRHF.

The chain employs TRBV20-1 and TRBJ2-3, with 11 bases lining up with TRBD2. CDR1 is DFQATT and CDR2 is SNEGSKA in the germline V gene (reference sequence). CDR3 size: 15 residues. Trimming cost V 5 bases and J 4 bases; bases outside gene matches: 8. CDR3: CSAPSGGPAPDTQYF. CDR3 DNA: TGCAGTGCTCCTAGCGGGGGGCCCGCCCCAGATACGCAGTATTTT.

This chain joins TRBV27 and TRBJ2-2; D not certain. The CDR3 contains 14 residues. V was trimmed by 9 bases and J by 5 bases, leaving 16 bases between them. Germline V CDR1 and CDR2: MNHEY, SMNVEV (reference sequence). CDR3 DNA: TGTGCCAGTAAGACAAGCCCCTATACCGGGGAGCTGTTTTTT. This codes for CASKTSPYTGELFF.

This clonotype occurred many times. J is TRBJ2-5 and V is TRBV4-3, with 8 bases identical to TRBD2. The germline V gene encodes CDR1 LGHNA and CDR2 YSLEER. This CDR3 is built from 16 residues. With V trimmed by 1 base and J by 5 bases, 9 bases remained unmatched. CDR3 region: CASSQVVAGGGETQYF. The CDR3 coding sequence is TGCGCCAGCAGCCAAGTGGTCGCGGGAGGAGGGGAGACCCAGTACTTC.

This clonotype was seen repeatedly, ten times or more. V and J are TRBV7-2 and TRBJ2-1; TRBD2 matches 8 bases. The germline V gene encodes CDR1 SGHTA and CDR2 FQGNSA. The CDR3 has 15 amino acids. Trimming took 4 bases from V and 7 from J; bases not matched to a gene: 9. The CDR3 region is CASSSKTGGANEQFF. In DNA, the CDR3 is TGTGCCAGCAGCTCGAAAACCGGGGGGGCAAATGAGCAGTTCTTC.

This clonotype was found a few times. The genes are TRBV18 and TRBJ2-5; 7 nucleotides match TRBD2. There are 18 residues in the CDR3. CDR1 and CDR2 (germline): KGHSH, LQKENI. Unmatched junction bases numbered 13, after V lost 1 base and J lost 2 bases. The CDR3 DNA reads as TGTGCCAGCTCACCACAGCCTCTGAGGCTAGCGGCACAAGAGACCCAGTACTTC. Amino acid sequence: CASSPQPLRLAAQETQYF.

This clonotype showed up many times. The V gene is TRBV9, the J gene TRBJ2-1, with 9 bases lining up with TRBD2. With 0 bases clipped from V and 10 bases from J, the junction kept 11 bases outside the gene matches. The length of the CDR3 is 16 residues. Germline V gene sequence: CDR1 SGDLS, CDR2 YYNGEE. The CDR3 loop reads CASSVVGTSPEWEQFF. CDR3 nucleotide sequence: TGTGCCAGCAGCGTAGTAGGGACTAGCCCAGAATGGGAGCAGTTCTTC.